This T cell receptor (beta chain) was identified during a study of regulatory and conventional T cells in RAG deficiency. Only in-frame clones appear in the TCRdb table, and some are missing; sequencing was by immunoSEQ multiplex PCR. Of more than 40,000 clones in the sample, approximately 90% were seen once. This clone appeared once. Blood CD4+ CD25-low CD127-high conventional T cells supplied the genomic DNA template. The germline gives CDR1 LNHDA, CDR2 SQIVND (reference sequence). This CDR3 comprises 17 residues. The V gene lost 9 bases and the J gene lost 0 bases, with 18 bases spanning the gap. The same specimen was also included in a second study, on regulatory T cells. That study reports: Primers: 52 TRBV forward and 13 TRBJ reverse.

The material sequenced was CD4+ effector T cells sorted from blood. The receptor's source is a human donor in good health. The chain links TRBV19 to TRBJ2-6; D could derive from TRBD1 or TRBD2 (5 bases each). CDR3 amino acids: CASGRGQGDSGANVLTF. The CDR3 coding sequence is TGTGCCAGCGGTAGAGGGCAGGGTGACTCTGGGGCCAACGTCCTGACTTTC.